One sample yielded the 23 T cell receptor beta chains listed below, sequenced in a study of monozygotic twins with inflammatory bowel disease. TCRdb re-called the 5' RACE reads; one entry per CDR3 protein, DNA not given. The sample includes approximately 140,000 distinct CDR3 sequences. Sequenced material: blood. These receptors originate from a human donor with ulcerative colitis or Crohn's disease, or a healthy co-twin of an affected twin (not recorded which).

The gene calls are TRBV12-3 or TRBV12-4 and TRBJ2-3; TCRdb lists TRBD1, though no DNA is available to test this call. This CDR3 is 18 amino acids long. CDR3 residues: CASSATSGRPQGSDTQYF.

CDR3 region: CASSPRWSDYGYTF. The V call is TRBV19, the J call TRBJ1-2. The CDR3 has 14 residues. Germline CDR1 is LNHDA and CDR2 is SQIVND (reference sequence).

V usage is TRBV6-1 and J usage is TRBJ1-5; with no DNA, the TCRdb D assignment of TRBD1 cannot be verified. Germline V gene lookup returns CDR1 MNHNS and CDR2 SASEGT. This CDR3 has 15 amino acids. The CDR3 region is CASSKGVSGNQPQHF.

V is TRBV4-2 and J is TRBJ2-5; TCRdb's D call of TRBD2 is untestable without DNA. The CDR3 totals 17 residues. Germline V gene lookup returns CDR1 LGHNA and CDR2 YNFKEQ. The CDR3 protein is CASSQDFSGGAAETQYF.

The gene calls are TRBV7-2 and TRBJ2-1; the D gene TCRdb calls, TRBD1, cannot be checked with no DNA. Germline-derived CDR1 and CDR2 are SGHTA and FQGNSA. The CDR3 is 13 residues long. The CDR3: CASTFGGTNEQFF.

The chain couples TRBV18 to TRBJ1-6; TCRdb designates TRBD1, a call that cannot be tested without DNA. The CDR3 is made up of 15 amino acids. Looked up from germline, CDR1 is KGHSH and CDR2 is LQKENI. The CDR3 here is CASSRGQVVDSPLHF.

The CDR3 reads CASSYSGGINNEQFF. The chain combines TRBV6-5 with TRBJ2-1; absent DNA, TCRdb's TRBD1 call cannot be checked. In germline, CDR1 is MNHEY, CDR2 SVGAGI. This CDR3 has 15 residues.

J is TRBJ2-7 and V is TRBV11-3; TCRdb selects TRBD1, and the lack of DNA leaves this call unchecked. CDR1 SGHNT and CDR2 YENEEA come from the germline V gene. This CDR3 region has 15 residues. Here the CDR3 reads CASSDNRGRSYEQYF.

The J gene is TRBJ2-2, the V gene TRBV5-1. Looked up from germline, CDR1 is SGHRS and CDR2 is YFSETQ. The CDR3 loop spans 13 amino acids. CDR3 sequence: CASSLSYTGELFF.

This chain links TRBV7-2 with TRBJ1-5. The CDR3 sequence is 15 residues long. The V gene's germline CDR1 is SGHTA and CDR2 FQGNSA. CDR3 amino acids: CASSLEGGRYQPQHF.

The gene calls are TRBV20-1 and TRBJ1-5; TCRdb designates TRBD1, a call that cannot be tested without DNA. Looked up from germline, CDR1 is DFQATT and CDR2 is SNEGSKA (reference sequence). The CDR3 extends over 18 amino acids. CDR3 in amino acids: CSARDTGPAGGGNQPQHF.

The V and J genes are TRBV12-3 or TRBV12-4 and TRBJ2-7; TCRdb names TRBD1, which stays unverified in the absence of DNA. The CDR3 totals 16 residues. This chain's CDR3 is CASSPDRGGLSYEQYF.

The chain has TRBV20-1 and TRBJ2-7; the D gene TCRdb calls, TRBD1, cannot be checked with no DNA. This CDR3 region has 14 residues. Germline CDR1 DFQATT, CDR2 SNEGSKA (reference sequence). CDR3 sequence reads: CSAASTGFDYEQYF.

The chain has TRBV6-5 and TRBJ2-6. The CDR3 loop spans 14 amino acids. Germline V gene data show CDR1 as MNHEY and CDR2 as SVGAGI. CDR3 region: CASSYGPGANVLTF.

The chain is built from TRBV24-1 and TRBJ1-2; TCRdb's D call of TRBD1 is untestable without DNA. The CDR3 loop spans 14 amino acids. Germline V gene lookup returns CDR1 KGHDR and CDR2 SFDVKD. This CDR3 is CATSDGGPHYGYTF.

The chain couples TRBV18 to TRBJ2-7; absent DNA, TCRdb's TRBD2 call cannot be checked. The germline gives CDR1 KGHSH, CDR2 LQKENI. This CDR3 contains 14 residues. CDR3 region: CASSLAGGVGEQYF.

The genes are TRBV7-9 and TRBJ2-2; with no DNA, the TCRdb D assignment of TRBD1 cannot be verified. This CDR3 spans 15 amino acids. CDR1 is SEHNR, CDR2 FQNEAQ, per germline (reference sequence). The CDR3 is CASSDGTGRTGELFF.

The CDR3 region is CASSSTPSSSGGASGELFF. The chain is built from TRBV5-1 and TRBJ2-2; the TCRdb call, TRBD2, lacks DNA for checking. The CDR3 totals 19 residues. Germline CDR1 and CDR2: SGHRS and YFSETQ.

The chain employs TRBV6-2 or TRBV6-3 and TRBJ1-5; there is no DNA to check the TCRdb D call of TRBD1. In germline, CDR1 is MNHEY, CDR2 SVGEGT. The CDR3 consists of 20 residues. CDR3 protein: CASSFVRHDHGTFSNQPQHF.

V usage is TRBV5-1 and J usage is TRBJ1-1; TCRdb reports TRBD1, a call that lacks DNA to check it against. Germline values: CDR1 SGHRS, CDR2 YFSETQ. This CDR3 is 16 amino acids long. The CDR3 reads CASSLDGRGRDTEAFF.

The chain couples TRBV5-1 to TRBJ2-3. Germline V CDR1 and CDR2: SGHRS, YFSETQ. This CDR3 is built from 15 residues. This CDR3 reads CASSLGRTNTDTQYF.

J is TRBJ2-1 and V is TRBV12-3 or TRBV12-4; TCRdb's D call, TRBD2, is unchecked because there is no DNA. The CDR3 is 18 amino acids. CDR3 amino acids: CASSSGTSGHGSYNEQFF.

This chain connects TRBV7-2 to TRBJ2-1. The CDR3 is 15 amino acids. CDR1 is SGHTA and CDR2 is FQGNSA in the germline V gene. The chain's CDR3 is CASSLIAGRNNEQFF.